This T cell receptor (beta chain) emerged from a study of cytomegalovirus exposure and HLA in healthy donors. This clone has at least ten counts. As yet, its antigen is unknown. This PCR relied on a set of 60 Vbeta primers and 13 Jbeta primers. The table came from immunoSEQ multiplex PCR; TCRdb's copy has only in-frame clones and leaves some out. This table holds fewer than 200,000 clones, more than 65% found once. General study results and limits: Among TCR sequences, most were rare, though some public TCRs appeared in many donors.

This TCR came from a woman in her forties or fifties in good health and CMV-seronegative. Sequences were obtained from PBMCs.

This CDR3 is CASSGQGNTEAFF. The CDR3 DNA reads TGTGCCAGCAGTGGGCAGGGGAACACTGAAGCTTTCTTT. The rearrangement joins TRBV2 to TRBJ1-1; D perhaps matches TRBD1 (5 bases). V was trimmed by 4 bases and J by 1 base, leaving 7 bases between them. Germline CDR1 is SNHLY and CDR2 is FYNNEI. The CDR3 is 13 residues long. Together with reference TRBV2 and TRBJ1-1, the CDR3 gives the full variable domain: EPEVTQTPSHQVTQMGQEVILRCVPISNHLYFYWYRQILGQKVEFLVSFYNNEISEKSEIFDDQFSVERPDGSNFTLKIRSTKLEDSAMYFCASSGQGNTEAFFGQGTRLTVV.